This paragraph reports one TCR beta chain. Its antigen remains unidentified. This sample was included in a study of cytomegalovirus exposure and HLA in healthy donors. The study, taken as a whole, reports: From TCR beta sequences, most subjects' HLA-A and HLA-B alleles were reportedly predicted accurately.

Primers included in the PCR were 60 Vbeta and 13 Jbeta primers. Measured with immunoSEQ multiplex PCR; TCRdb has only the in-frame clones, and not every one. The data contain 99,000 or so clones, around 75% of them seen just once; the ten biggest clones take up roughly 2.1%. The V segment lost 4 bases and the J segment 8 bases; nucleotides outside the gene matches: 9. From germline, CDR1 is SGHDN and CDR2 FVKESK. This CDR3 spans 16 amino acids. The origin of this receptor is a man aged 30 to 45 in good health and CMV-seronegative. The sequenced sample was PBMCs. The chain uses TRBV14 and TRBJ2-1, with 12 bases aligning to TRBD2. This CDR3 reads CASSPRLAGAGDEQFF. The CDR3 bases are TGTGCCAGCAGCCCACGACTAGCGGGGGCGGGTGATGAGCAGTTCTTC.